What follows are 25 T cell receptor beta chains derived from one specimen sequenced in a study of regulatory T cells in long-lasting Graves disease. Indicated time point: newly diagnosed GD, antithyroid drugs for less than 3 months. After RNA was extracted from PBMCs, the TCR library was made from it. Through Arm-PCR of CDR3 regions and iRepertoire HTBI primers, TCR beta libraries were built. TCRdb re-derived calls from the multiplex PCR reads in MiXCR, one entry per CDR3 protein. The sample lists over 500,000 distinct CDR3 sequences, about 16% occurring once. This sample also appeared in a second study, on T cells in Graves' hyperthyroidism and ophthalmopathy.

The sample was peripheral blood mononuclear cells (PBMCs), taken at new diagnosis, from a patient treated with antithyroid drugs. The receptors were gathered from a man in his late teens or twenties with Graves disease.

V is TRBV10-2 and J is TRBJ2-7; the match to TRBD1 covers 8 bases. CDR1 and CDR2 from the germline V gene are WSHSY and SAAADI. V lost 6 bases, J lost 0 bases, and 7 bases stayed unmatched. The CDR3 runs to 15 residues. This CDR3 reads CASRETTGGSYEQYF. The CDR3 nucleotides are TGCGCCAGCAGAGAAACTACAGGGGGCTCCTACGAGCAGTACTTC.

The table lists this clonotype with many counts. V is TRBV28 and J is TRBJ2-3; 7 bases are a match to TRBD2. This CDR3 is built from 14 residues. J was trimmed by 6 bases and V by 10 bases; bases with no gene match: 13. From germline, CDR1 is MDHEN and CDR2 SYDVKM. Here the CDR3 reads CAIISGPAGDTQYF. The CDR3 DNA reads TGTGCCATCATTAGCGGGCCCGCCGGGGATACGCAGTATTTT.

This rearrangement joins TRBV11-2 to TRBJ2-7; TRBD2 agrees at 8 bases. The V gene's germline CDR1 is SGHAT and CDR2 FQNNGV. This CDR3 region has 16 residues. With 5 bases clipped from V and 3 bases from J, the junction kept 12 bases outside the gene matches. Written as DNA, the CDR3 is TGTGCCAGCAGCCCTTTGGGTAGCGGGGACCGCTACGAGCAGTACTTC. Translation gives CASSPLGSGDRYEQYF.

This chain joins TRBV28 and TRBJ1-4; a possible D gene is TRBD1 (5 bases). Trimming pared 6 bases from V and 3 bases from J, leaving 8 bases between. Germline V lookup: CDR1 MDHEN, CDR2 SYDVKM. The CDR3 loop spans 13 amino acids. The CDR3 nucleotides read TGTGCCAGCAGCAGGGTCTCTAATGAAAAACTGTTTTTT. Translating gives CASSRVSNEKLFF.

This clonotype has a handful of counts. The J gene is TRBJ2-1, the V gene TRBV10-3; 8 bases fit TRBD1. The CDR3 sequence is 15 residues long. Germline CDR1 and CDR2: ENHRY and SYGVKD. The V and J ends lost 6 bases and 8 bases, in that order; junction bases with no gene match: 12. This CDR3 is CAIRTGTGSRDEQFF. In DNA form, the CDR3 reads TGTGCCATCAGAACCGGGACAGGCAGTCGGGATGAGCAGTTCTTC.

About this clonotype itself: This may be a read error: a much more frequent sequence differs by one nucleotide. V usage is TRBV7-9 and J usage is TRBJ1-1; D ambiguous. The CDR3 runs to 16 residues. Trimming took off 8 bases at V and 5 bases at J, with 24 bases between the two ends. Germline assignment: CDR1 SEHNR and CDR2 FQNEAQ (reference sequence). The CDR3 DNA sequence: TGTGCCAGCTTTGGGAGGAAGGGATCAGCGGAAACTGAAGCTTTCTTT. Residues: CASFGRKGSAETEAFF.

The rearrangement joins TRBV7-9 to TRBJ2-1, with 11 bases fitting TRBD2. Trimming took 0 bases from V and 8 from J; bases not matched to a gene: 6. Germline assignment: CDR1 SEHNR and CDR2 FQNEAQ (reference sequence). The CDR3 is 16 residues long. In DNA form, the CDR3 reads TGTGCCAGCAGCTTAGCACTAGCGGGAGAGGTGGATGAGCAGTTCTTC. Translating it yields CASSLALAGEVDEQFF.

This clonotype was seen at least ten times. V gene TRBV11-1 combines with J gene TRBJ2-1; 7 positions agree with TRBD2. Germline V gives CDR1 SGHAT, CDR2 FQDESV (reference sequence). V shed 1 base, J shed 6 bases, and the junction held 3 bases outside the gene matches. The CDR3 contains 14 residues. This CDR3 is CASSLELASNEQFF. CDR3 in DNA: TGTGCCAGCAGCTTAGAACTAGCGAGCAATGAGCAGTTCTTC. Based on the CDR3 plus reference TRBV11-1 and TRBJ2-1, the full variable domain is EAEVAQSPRYKITEKSQAVAFWCDPISGHATLYWYRQILGQGPELLVQFQDESVVDDSQLPKDRFSAERLKGVDSTLKIQPAELGDSAMYLCASSLELASNEQFFGPGTRLTVL.

This clonotype was counted ten times or more. The V gene is TRBV28, the J gene TRBJ2-4; D may match TRBD1 or TRBD2 (5 bases each). This CDR3 is built from 13 residues. Germline V gene sequence: CDR1 MDHEN, CDR2 SYDVKM. Trimming removed 2 bases at V and 5 bases at J, with 7 bases between. CDR3 DNA: TGTGCCAGCAGTTTAGGGGGAGAAAACATTCAGTACTTC. Protein sequence: CASSLGGENIQYF.

The chain uses TRBV13 and TRBJ1-5; 10 bases match TRBD1. The V segment lost 3 bases and the J segment 6 bases; nucleotides outside the gene matches: 5. There are 15 residues in the CDR3. Germline V gene sequence: CDR1 PRHDT, CDR2 FYEKMQ (reference sequence). The chain's CDR3 is CASSLGQGRGQPQHF. The DNA for the CDR3 is TGTGCCAGCAGCTTGGGACAGGGGAGAGGTCAGCCCCAGCATTTT. The whole variable domain, remainder taken from reference TRBV13 and TRBJ1-5, is AAGVIQSPRHLIKEKRETATLKCYPIPRHDTVYWYQQGPGQDPQFLISFYEKMQSDKGSIPDRFSAQQFSDYHSELNMSSLELGDSALYFCASSLGQGRGQPQHFGDGTRLSIL.

This clonotype appeared many times. This chain connects TRBV10-3 to TRBJ2-5; D is possibly TRBD1 (6 bases). Germline V gene sequence: CDR1 ENHRY, CDR2 SYGVKD. The CDR3 length is 13 residues. The V and J ends lost 5 bases and 4 bases respectively, with 11 bases between them. CDR3 sequence: CAISSPRGETQYF. For the CDR3, the DNA is TGTGCCATCAGTAGCCCCAGGGGAGAGACCCAGTACTTC.

This clonotype has a handful of counts. The rearrangement uses TRBV29-1 and TRBJ2-1, with TRBD1 matching over 9 bases. The CDR3 is 13 residues long. V gave up 7 bases and J gave up 5 bases; unmatched junction bases: 6. The germline gives CDR1 SQVTM, CDR2 ANQGSEA. Written as DNA, the CDR3 is TGCAGCGCCCAGGACAGGGGAGACAATGAGCAGTTCTTC. Translation: CSAQDRGDNEQFF.

This clonotype was counted only a few times. This sequence joins TRBV10-3 and TRBJ2-7, with unresolved D. Germline CDR1 reads ENHRY; CDR2 reads SYGVKD. This CDR3 has 13 amino acids. Trimming took 8 bases from V and 4 from J, leaving 15 bases between them. As DNA, the CDR3 is TGTGCCATCTCATCCCAGGCACAATACGAGCAGTACTTC. Amino acid sequence: CAISSQAQYEQYF.

This clonotype was counted many times. The V gene is TRBV5-1, the J gene TRBJ1-1, with D tentatively TRBD1 (5 bases). The CDR3 consists of 14 residues. The germline V and J ends were trimmed by 0 bases and 3 bases, with 9 bases remaining between them. The V gene's germline CDR1 is SGHRS and CDR2 YFSETQ. CDR3 protein: CASSLEGVDTEAFF. The CDR3 region has the DNA TGCGCCAGCAGCTTGGAAGGGGTAGACACTGAAGCTTTCTTT.

The V call is TRBV12-3 or TRBV12-4, the J call TRBJ2-5; a possible D gene is TRBD2 (7 bases). The CDR3 is 12 residues long. The ends were cut back, 3 bases at V and 11 bases at J, with 13 bases in the middle. CDR3 DNA sequence: TGTGCCAGCAGTTTTGGGGGAGGGGGGCAGTACTTC. Translation: CASSFGGGGQYF.

This clonotype occurred many times. The chain combines TRBV6-5 with TRBJ2-3; 10 nucleotides agree with TRBD2. Germline CDR1 and CDR2: MNHEY and SVGAGI. The CDR3 consists of 16 residues. V trimming: 2 bases; J trimming: 1 base; junction bases outside the gene matches: 3. The DNA of the CDR3 is TGTGCCAGCAGTTACCTCAGCGGGAGGGGCACAGATACGCAGTATTTT. It is translated as CASSYLSGRGTDTQYF.

At least ten counts were recorded for this clonotype. The genes are TRBV3-1 and TRBJ2-2; 11 bases map to TRBD2. There are 19 residues in the CDR3. From germline, CDR1 is LGHDT and CDR2 YNNKEL (reference sequence). V lost 1 base and J lost 3; bases outside the gene matches: 10. In nucleotides, the CDR3 is TGTGCCAGCAGCCAAGTCATCCGGGCGGGACTAGCGGACACCGGGGAGCTGTTTTTT. Its translation: CASSQVIRAGLADTGELFF.

The table lists this clonotype with many counts. The V and J genes are TRBV28 and TRBJ2-7; 13 bases are a match to TRBD2. The CDR3 covers 17 residues. CDR1 and CDR2 from the germline V gene are MDHEN and SYDVKM. With 6 bases clipped from V and 3 bases from J, the junction kept 11 bases outside the gene matches. This chain's CDR3 is CASSLGLAGVGHYEQYF. As DNA, the CDR3 is TGTGCCAGCAGCCTAGGACTAGCGGGGGTAGGGCACTACGAGCAGTACTTC.

This clonotype was counted ten times or more. The chain is built from TRBV29-1 and TRBJ1-1; no clear D gene. V was clipped by 5 bases and J by 1 base, with 11 bases between them. Germline CDR1 is SQVTM and CDR2 is ANQGSEA. The CDR3 covers 13 residues. CDR3 coding DNA: TGCAGCGTTCTCAGAGCTAGGAACACTGAAGCTTTCTTT. This translates into CSVLRARNTEAFF.

This chain's CDR3 is CASSLEQTVRTEAFF. CDR3 DNA sequence: TGCGCCAGCAGCTTGGAACAGACCGTGAGGACTGAAGCTTTCTTT. The chain is built from TRBV5-1 and TRBJ1-1; D is uncertain. The CDR3 contains 15 residues. In germline, CDR1 is SGHRS, CDR2 YFSETQ. The V end lost 0 bases, the J end lost 5 bases, and 14 bases lay between the germline ends.

This sequence joins TRBV6-1 and TRBJ1-2, with D unclear. The germline V and J ends were trimmed by 11 bases and 11 bases, with 15 bases remaining between them. CDR1 and CDR2 from the germline V gene are MNHNS and SASEGT. This CDR3 is built from 10 residues. The CDR3 DNA follows: TGTGCCGGCAAACTGGCTGGTTACACCTTC. Its protein is CAGKLAGYTF.

This clonotype was observed at least ten times. J is TRBJ2-1 and V is TRBV7-9, with D hard to call. V was cut by 3 bases and J by 4 bases, with 10 bases left in between. Germline V CDR1 and CDR2: SEHNR, FQNEAQ (reference sequence). This CDR3 contains 14 residues. This chain's CDR3 is CASSFVAQYNEQFF. The CDR3 DNA reads TGTGCCAGCAGCTTCGTGGCGCAGTACAATGAGCAGTTCTTC.

This clonotype was counted ten times or more. With a much larger clone just one base away, this may be a read error. This rearrangement joins TRBV28 to TRBJ2-3; D remains unclear. CDR3 size: 14 residues. Deletions cut 3 bases from V and 2 bases from J, with 9 bases between. Germline V lookup: CDR1 MDHEN, CDR2 SYDVKM. For the CDR3, the DNA is TGTGCCAGCAGTTTGAACAGCCCCACAGATACGCAGTATTTT. This encodes CASSLNSPTDTQYF. Supplemented by reference TRBV28 and TRBJ2-3, the full variable domain reads DVKVTQSSRYLVKRTGEKVFLECVQDMDHENMFWYRQDPGLGLRLIYFSYDVKMKEKGDIPEGYSVSREKKERFSLILESASTNQTSMYLCASSLNSPTDTQYFGPGTRLTVL.

This clonotype was recorded many times. The chain combines TRBV6-1 with TRBJ2-7; D is perhaps TRBD1 (6 bases). Trimming pared 0 bases from V and 0 bases from J, leaving 9 bases between. This CDR3 region has 15 residues. Germline CDR1 is MNHNS and CDR2 is SASEGT. DNA for the CDR3: TGTGCCAGCAGTGAAGCGGCGGACAGCTCCTACGAGCAGTACTTC. Translated, it gives CASSEAADSSYEQYF.

This clonotype came up many times. The chain joins TRBV12-3 or TRBV12-4 to TRBJ2-7; no clear D. The CDR3 runs 14 residues. V shed 5 bases and J shed 3 bases, with 14 bases lying between them. Written as DNA, the CDR3 is TGTGCCAGCAGTCACCGACACGGATACTACGAGCAGTACTTC. It yields the protein CASSHRHGYYEQYF.